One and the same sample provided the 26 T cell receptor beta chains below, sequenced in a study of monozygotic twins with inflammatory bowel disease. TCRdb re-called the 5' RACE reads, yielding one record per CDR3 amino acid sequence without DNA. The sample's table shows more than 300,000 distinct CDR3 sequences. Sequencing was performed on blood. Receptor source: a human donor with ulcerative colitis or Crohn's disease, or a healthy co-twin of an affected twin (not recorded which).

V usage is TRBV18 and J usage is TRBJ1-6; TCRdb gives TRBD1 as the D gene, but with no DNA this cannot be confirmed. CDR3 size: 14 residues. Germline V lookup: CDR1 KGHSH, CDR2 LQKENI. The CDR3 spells CASSLGQENSPLHF.

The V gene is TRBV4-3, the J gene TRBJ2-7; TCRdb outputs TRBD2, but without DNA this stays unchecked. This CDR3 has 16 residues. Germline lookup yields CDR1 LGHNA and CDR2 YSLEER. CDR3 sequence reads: CASSQAPAGGLSEQYF.

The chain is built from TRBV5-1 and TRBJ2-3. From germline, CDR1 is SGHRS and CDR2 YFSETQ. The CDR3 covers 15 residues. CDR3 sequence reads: CASSLVSGVTDTQYF.

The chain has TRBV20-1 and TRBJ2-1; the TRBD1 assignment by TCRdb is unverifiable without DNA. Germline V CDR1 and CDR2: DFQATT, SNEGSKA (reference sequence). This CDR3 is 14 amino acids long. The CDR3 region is CSAQGQGFYNEQFF.

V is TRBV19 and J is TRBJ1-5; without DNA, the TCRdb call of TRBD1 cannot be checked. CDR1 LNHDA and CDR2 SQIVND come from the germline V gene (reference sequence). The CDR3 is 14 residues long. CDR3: CASRGQGPALPQHF.

The CDR3: CASSSRTSGIYNEQFF. The V and J genes are TRBV5-4 and TRBJ2-1; absent DNA, TCRdb's TRBD2 call cannot be checked. CDR1 SGHNT and CDR2 YYREEE come from the germline V gene (reference sequence). The CDR3 runs 16 residues.

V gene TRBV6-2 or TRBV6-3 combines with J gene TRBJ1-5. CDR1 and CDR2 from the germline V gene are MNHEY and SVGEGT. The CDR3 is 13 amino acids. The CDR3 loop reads CASKEVGVRPQHF.

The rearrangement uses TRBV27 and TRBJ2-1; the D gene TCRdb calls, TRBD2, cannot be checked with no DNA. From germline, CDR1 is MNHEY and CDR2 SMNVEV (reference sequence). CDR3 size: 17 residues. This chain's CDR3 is CASSLSVRGSSYNEQFF.

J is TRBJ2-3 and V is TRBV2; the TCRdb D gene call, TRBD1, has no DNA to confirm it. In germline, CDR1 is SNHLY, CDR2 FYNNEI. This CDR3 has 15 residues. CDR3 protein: CASSENSRDTDTQYF.

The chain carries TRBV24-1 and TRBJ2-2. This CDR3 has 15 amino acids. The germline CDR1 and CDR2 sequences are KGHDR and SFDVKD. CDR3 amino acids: CATSDWSTPTGELFF.

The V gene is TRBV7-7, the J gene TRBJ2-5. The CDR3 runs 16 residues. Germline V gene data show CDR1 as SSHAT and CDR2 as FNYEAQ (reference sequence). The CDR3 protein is CASSWGDRGGKETQYF. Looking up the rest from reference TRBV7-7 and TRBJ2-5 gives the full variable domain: GAGVSQSPRYKVTKRGQDVTLRCDPISSHATLYWYQQALGQGPEFLTYFNYEAQPDKSGLPSDRFSAERPEGSISTLTIQRTEQRDSAMYRCASSWGDRGGKETQYFGPGTRLLVL.

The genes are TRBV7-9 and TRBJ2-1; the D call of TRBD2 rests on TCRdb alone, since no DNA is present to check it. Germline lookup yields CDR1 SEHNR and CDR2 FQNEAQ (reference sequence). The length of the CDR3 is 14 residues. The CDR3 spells CASSTGPPYNEQFF.

The CDR3 loop is CASSLGSLETQYF. The rearrangement links TRBV7-9 to TRBJ2-5. The CDR3 spans 13 residues. Looked up from germline, CDR1 is SEHNR and CDR2 is FQNEAQ (reference sequence).

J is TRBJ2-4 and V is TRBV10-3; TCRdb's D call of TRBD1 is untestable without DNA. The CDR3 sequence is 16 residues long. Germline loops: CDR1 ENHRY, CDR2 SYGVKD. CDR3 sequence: CAISESWGGRAYIQYF.

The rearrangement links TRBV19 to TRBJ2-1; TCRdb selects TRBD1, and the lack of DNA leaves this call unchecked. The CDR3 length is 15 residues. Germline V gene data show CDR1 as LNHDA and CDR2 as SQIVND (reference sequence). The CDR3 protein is CASSGGTSSYNEQFF.

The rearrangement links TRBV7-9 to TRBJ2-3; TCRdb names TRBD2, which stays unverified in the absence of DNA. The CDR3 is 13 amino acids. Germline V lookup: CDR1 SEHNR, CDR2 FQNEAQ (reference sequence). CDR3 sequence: CASSRGSGRTQYF.

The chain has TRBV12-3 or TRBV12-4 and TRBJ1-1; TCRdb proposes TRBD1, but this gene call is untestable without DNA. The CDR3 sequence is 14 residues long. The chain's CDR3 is CASRRTGENTEAFF.

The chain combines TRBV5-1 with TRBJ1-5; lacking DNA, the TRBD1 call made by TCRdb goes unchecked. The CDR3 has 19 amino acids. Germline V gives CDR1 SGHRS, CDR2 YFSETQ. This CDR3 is CASSLVPLRGQGPGPPQHF.

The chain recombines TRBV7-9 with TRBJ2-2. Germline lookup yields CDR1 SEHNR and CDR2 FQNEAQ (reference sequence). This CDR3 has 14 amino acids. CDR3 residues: CASSLGGMTGELFF.

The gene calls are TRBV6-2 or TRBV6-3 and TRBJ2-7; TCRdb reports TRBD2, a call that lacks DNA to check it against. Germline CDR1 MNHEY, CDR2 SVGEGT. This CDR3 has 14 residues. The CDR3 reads CASSYKGLIYEQYF.

This CDR3 reads CASSIPGNLNFGTEAFF. The rearrangement uses TRBV5-5 and TRBJ1-1; the D call of TRBD1 rests on TCRdb alone, since no DNA is present to check it. Per the germline V gene, CDR1 is SGHKS and CDR2 is YYEKEE (reference sequence). This CDR3 region has 17 residues.

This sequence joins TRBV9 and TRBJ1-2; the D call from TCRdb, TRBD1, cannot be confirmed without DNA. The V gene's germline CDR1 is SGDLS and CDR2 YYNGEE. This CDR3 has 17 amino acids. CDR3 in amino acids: CASSVAEQGPTNYGYTF.

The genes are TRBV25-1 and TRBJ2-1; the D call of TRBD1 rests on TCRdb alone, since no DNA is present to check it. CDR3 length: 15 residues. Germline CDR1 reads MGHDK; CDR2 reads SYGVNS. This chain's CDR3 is CASSESTRGYNEQFF.

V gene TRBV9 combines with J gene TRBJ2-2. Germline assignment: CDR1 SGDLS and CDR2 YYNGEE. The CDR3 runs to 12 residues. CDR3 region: CASSLSAGELFF.

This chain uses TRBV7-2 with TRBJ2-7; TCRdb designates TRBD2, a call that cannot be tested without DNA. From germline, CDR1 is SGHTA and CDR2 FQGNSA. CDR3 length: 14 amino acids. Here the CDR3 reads CASTNPSGAYEQYF.

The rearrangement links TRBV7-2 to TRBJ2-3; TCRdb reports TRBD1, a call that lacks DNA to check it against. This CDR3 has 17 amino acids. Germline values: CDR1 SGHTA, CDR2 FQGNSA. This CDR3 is CASSATMGAGGGDTQYF.